A single sample is the source of the 14 T cell receptor beta chains below, sequenced in a study of early stage breast cancer tumors. The data were produced by immunoSEQ multiplex PCR, yet TCRdb's version contains in-frame clones alone and is incomplete. Among tens of thousands of clones listed, 74% were seen once. Sequenced material: blood. Every receptor here comes from a person in their sixties with breast cancer.

This clone turned up a few times. This chain connects TRBV6-1 to TRBJ2-1; unclear D gene. Germline V CDR1 and CDR2: MNHNS, SASEGT. V was cut by 11 bases and J by 5 bases, with 13 bases left in between. The length of the CDR3 is 12 residues. The CDR3 region has the DNA TGTGCCGTCTTTTCGCTTAACAATGAGCAGTTCTTC. It translates to CAVFSLNNEQFF.

A few counts support this clone. The DNA of the CDR3 is TGTGCCAGCAGGTTACCGGGGGGGGGCGAGCAGTACTTC. Translating gives CASRLPGGGEQYF. The J gene is TRBJ2-7, the V gene TRBV28; the match to TRBD2 covers 8 bases. With V trimmed by 6 bases and J by 6 bases, 7 bases remained unmatched. This CDR3 comprises 13 residues. Germline lookup yields CDR1 MDHEN and CDR2 SYDVKM.

The chain is built from TRBV6-9 and TRBJ2-1; the match to TRBD1 covers 11 bases. The ends lost 0 bases at V and 7 bases at J; junction bases unmatched: 14. There are 19 residues in the CDR3. The germline gives CDR1 MNHGY, CDR2 SVAAGI. This CDR3 is CASSYSWTGGKARRNEQFF. The CDR3 nucleotides are TGTGCCAGCAGTTATTCATGGACAGGGGGCAAAGCGAGGAGGAATGAGCAGTTCTTC.

This clone showed up just a few times. The CDR3 DNA reads as TGTGCCAGCTCACCACGGGGTTACGCCGGTCCGTCAGGAAACACCATATATTTT. It yields the protein CASSPRGYAGPSGNTIYF. The chain couples TRBV18 to TRBJ1-3; D call uncertain. The ends were cut back, 1 base at V and 4 bases at J, with 20 bases in the middle. This CDR3 comprises 18 residues. CDR1 KGHSH and CDR2 LQKENI come from the germline V gene.

CDR3 nucleotide sequence: TGTGCCAGCAGTCCCCAGGGGGCGCGAGGGGCCAACGTCCTGACTTTC. This sequence encodes CASSPQGARGANVLTF. The V call is TRBV7-3, the J call TRBJ2-6; 8 nucleotides align to TRBD1. V was pared by 6 bases and J by 4 bases, with 8 bases of the junction left unmatched. Germline loops: CDR1 SGHTA, CDR2 FQGTGA. The length of the CDR3 is 16 residues.

In DNA, the CDR3 is TGTGCCAGCAGCCCCCGCGGCGGGGCAGGGCCAAACACTGAAGCTTTCTTT. This gives the protein CASSPRGGAGPNTEAFF. The chain carries TRBV9 and TRBJ1-1; a weak D match, TRBD1 (5 bases). The V gene's germline CDR1 is SGDLS and CDR2 YYNGEE. The CDR3 loop spans 17 amino acids. The V gene lost 4 bases and the J gene lost 2 bases, with 21 bases spanning the gap. The whole variable domain, filled in from reference TRBV9 and TRBJ1-1, reads DSGVTQTPKHLITATGQRVTLRCSPRSGDLSVYWYQQSLDQGLQFLIQYYNGEERAKGNILERFSAQQFPDLHSELNLSSLELGDSALYFCASSPRGGAGPNTEAFFGQGTRLTVV.

The J gene is TRBJ1-1, the V gene TRBV6-6, with 7 bases aligning to TRBD1. Germline loops: CDR1 MNHNY, CDR2 SVGAGI (reference sequence). The CDR3 has 14 residues. With 2 bases clipped from V and 6 bases from J, the junction kept 6 bases outside the gene matches. CDR3: CASSYGTARAEAFF. CDR3 nucleotide sequence: TGTGCCAGCAGTTACGGGACAGCCAGGGCTGAAGCTTTCTTT.

The CDR3 here is CASSPGLAERDEQFF. DNA of the CDR3: TGTGCCAGCAGTCCGGGCCTAGCGGAGCGGGATGAGCAGTTCTTC. This chain joins TRBV13 and TRBJ2-1; 7 bases line up with TRBD2. Germline lookup yields CDR1 PRHDT and CDR2 FYEKMQ (reference sequence). J gave up 8 bases and V 6 bases, and 13 bases lay outside the gene matches. The CDR3 runs to 15 residues.

This chain joins TRBV18 and TRBJ2-3; 8 nucleotides match TRBD1. This CDR3 is built from 15 residues. Germline V gene data show CDR1 as KGHSH and CDR2 as LQKENI. Unmatched junction bases numbered 6, after V lost 3 bases and J lost 4 bases. DNA of the CDR3: TGTGCCAGCTCACCGGGCAGGGGGCACTCAGATACGCAGTATTTT. Amino acids: CASSPGRGHSDTQYF. The whole variable domain, filled in from reference TRBV18 and TRBJ2-3, reads NAGVMQNPRHLVRRRGQEARLRCSPMKGHSHVYWYRQLPEEGLKFMVYLQKENIIDESGMPKERFSAEFPKEGPSILRIQQVVRGDSAAYFCASSPGRGHSDTQYFGPGTRLTVL.

V usage is TRBV28 and J usage is TRBJ1-1; D gene uncertain. The CDR3 contains 14 residues. Germline V gene sequence: CDR1 MDHEN, CDR2 SYDVKM. V lost 7 bases and J lost 4, with 16 bases in between. The DNA of the CDR3 is TGTGCCAGCACCGCCCCCGGCATGTTCACTGAAGCTTTCTTT. Protein product: CASTAPGMFTEAFF.

Written as DNA, the CDR3 is TGTGCCAGCTTCCCCTCCCTGCCGGGACAGAGTACGTTGGAGCAGTACTTC. It translates to CASFPSLPGQSTLEQYF. The J gene is TRBJ2-7, the V gene TRBV28; 7 bases agree with TRBD1. This CDR3 comprises 17 residues. The V gene's germline CDR1 is MDHEN and CDR2 SYDVKM. V trimming: 8 bases; J trimming: 7 bases; junction bases outside the gene matches: 23.

The chain couples TRBV5-1 to TRBJ2-7; a possible D gene is TRBD2 (5 bases). Trimming pared 4 bases from V and 2 bases from J, leaving 19 bases between. Looked up from germline, CDR1 is SGHRS and CDR2 is YFSETQ. The CDR3 runs 16 residues. This chain's CDR3 is CASSLQYKAAAYEQYF. The DNA of the CDR3 is TGCGCCAGCAGCCTCCAGTATAAAGCGGCCGCCTACGAGCAGTACTTC.

The chain employs TRBV19 and TRBJ2-3, with D perhaps TRBD1 (6 bases). This CDR3 has 14 amino acids. Germline lookup yields CDR1 LNHDA and CDR2 SQIVND (reference sequence). The V end was cut by 2 bases, the J end by 1 base, with 7 bases between. DNA of the CDR3: TGTGCCAGTAGTATAAACAGGGGCACAGATACGCAGTATTTT. It encodes CASSINRGTDTQYF.

The chain has TRBV27 and TRBJ2-5, with 8 bases that match TRBD2. V was pared by 5 bases and J by 5 bases, with 13 bases of the junction left unmatched. Per germline, CDR1 MNHEY and CDR2 SMNVEV (reference sequence). This CDR3 comprises 16 residues. The CDR3 coding sequence is TGTGCCAGCAGTCCCTGGGGTAGAGCGGGAGTTGAGACCCAGTACTTC. This gives the protein CASSPWGRAGVETQYF.